The clone carrying this T cell receptor (beta chain) came up a few times. Original processing methods: Estimation of nucleated cell counts relied on the amplification of reference gene primers. Profiling relied on immunoSEQ multiplex PCR, and the TCRdb table lists in-frame clones only, not all of them. The D gene and trimming were derived from the DNA, and the V and J assignments and clone size from that table. The sample lists around 140,000 clones; around 80% were seen once. This sample was taken from a study of blood T cell repertoires in COVID-19. Overall study: Sources were T cells, B-cell-depleted T cells, or PBMCs; the material itself was cDNA or gDNA.

Recruitment covered about two dozen US areas and drew participants whose ages spanned roughly 18 to 100 years. V gave up 2 bases and J gave up 2 bases, with 13 bases separating them. The germline V gene encodes CDR1 MGHRA and CDR2 YSYEKL. The CDR3 extends over 16 amino acids. The J gene is TRBJ1-5, the V gene TRBV4-1; no firm D call. The clonotype originates from a woman in her forties or fifties who had recovered from COVID-19. Sequences were obtained from PBMCs or T cells enriched from blood (not recorded which). The CDR3 region is CASSQSWVRGNQPQHF. The DNA for the CDR3 is TGCGCCAGCAGCCAAAGCTGGGTGCGGGGCAATCAGCCCCAGCATTTT.